The rows below give T cell receptor beta chains drawn from one sample of a study of shared clonotypes between healthy human individuals. Clones were sequenced by immunoSEQ multiplex PCR, and TCRdb holds only the in-frame ones, with some missing. The sample contains more than 2 million clones, 90% to 95% of which appear only once. Input material: naive CD4+ T cells sorted from blood. Source of these receptors: a man aged 18 to 29 in good health. Each CDR3 is given with its conserved first and last residue. The D gene is left open where the match is weak. The size field is filled for only some rows; it gives once, few, many or a size class.

V	D	size	J	DNA	CDR3
TRBV6-1	TRBD2	NA	TRBJ2-7	TGTGCCAGCAGTGAAGGGGGACTAGCGGGTTCCTCCTACGAGCAGTACTTC	CASSEGGLAGSSYEQYF
TRBV7-2	TRBD2	NA	TRBJ2-2	TGTGCCAGCAGCTTAGCCGGGACTAGTGCCCCCGGGGAGCTGTTTTTT	CASSLAGTSAPGELFF
TRBV28	NA	NA	TRBJ1-1	TGTGCCAGCAGGGCGGGGGACACTGAAGCTTTCTTT	CASRAGDTEAFF
TRBV7-2	NA	few	TRBJ1-6	TGTGCCAGCAGCTTAAGGACAAGGACCAATAATTCACCCCTCCACTTT	CASSLRTRTNNSPLHF
TRBV6-5	TRBD1	NA	TRBJ1-2	TGTGCCAGCAGCCGCGGGACAGGGGGCAACTATGGCTACACCTTC	CASSRGTGGNYGYTF
TRBV5-1	TRBD1	NA	TRBJ2-7	TGCGCCAGCAGCTCGGGACAGGGATGGAACGAGCAGTACTTC	CASSSGQGWNEQYF
TRBV29-1	NA	many	TRBJ1-1	TGCAGCGTTGGGACCGGATTATATACTGAAGCTTTCTTT	CSVGTGLYTEAFF
TRBV18	TRBD2	many	TRBJ2-5	TGTGCCAGCTCCGGGACTAGCGGTAGATATGGGGAGACCCAGTACTTC	CASSGTSGRYGETQYF
TRBV4-2	TRBD2	NA	TRBJ2-7	TGTGCCAGCAGCCAAGATCTTGGGGTAGCGGGGGGCTACGAGCAGTACTTC	CASSQDLGVAGGYEQYF
TRBV6-5	NA	NA	TRBJ2-7	TGTGCCAGCAGTTCCATGGGACTCGGATCCTACGAGCAGTACTTC	CASSSMGLGSYEQYF
TRBV27	NA	NA	TRBJ1-4	TGTGCCAGCAGTTCGGGGCTTAAAGGAACTAATGAAAAACTGTTTTTT	CASSSGLKGTNEKLFF
TRBV4-1	NA	NA	TRBJ1-2	TGCGCCAGCAGCCAAGTTGAGGGCTATGGCTACACCTTC	CASSQVEGYGYTF
TRBV2	TRBD1	NA	TRBJ2-5	TGTGCCAGCAGTGGTGACAGGGTAGTACTAGAGACCCAGTACTTC	CASSGDRVVLETQYF
TRBV4-1	NA	NA	TRBJ1-1	TGCGCCAGCAGCCAAGATGGGCGGGGACTAGAAGCTTTCTTT	CASSQDGRGLEAFF
TRBV6-1	NA	NA	TRBJ2-2	TGTGCCAGCACCACCATCGGGGCCACCGGGGAGCTGTTTTTT	CASTTIGATGELFF
TRBV19	NA	NA	TRBJ1-5	TGTGCCAGTAGTATAGCCCACGGAGGGGCCTTAAATCAGCCCCAGCATTTT	CASSIAHGGALNQPQHF
TRBV6-6	NA	NA	TRBJ1-2	TGTGCCAGCAGGGAGGGGACGCCGACTAACTATGGCTACACCTTC	CASREGTPTNYGYTF
TRBV11-3	NA	NA	TRBJ1-1	TGTGCCAGCAGCTTAGGGACAGCCGTTAACACTGAAGCTTTCTTT	CASSLGTAVNTEAFF
TRBV30	TRBD1	NA	TRBJ2-7	TGTGCCTGGAGTGCCTACCGGGACAGCCGCTACGAGCAGTACTTC	CAWSAYRDSRYEQYF
TRBV7-9	TRBD2	NA	TRBJ2-7	TGTGCCAGCAACCCCGGAGGCGGGCGGGGGGCCTACGAGCAGTACTTC	CASNPGGGRGAYEQYF
TRBV5-6	TRBD1	NA	TRBJ1-1	TGTGCCAGCAGCTTGAGGGCAGGGGGGAACACTGAAGCTTTCTTT	CASSLRAGGNTEAFF
TRBV18	TRBD1	NA	TRBJ2-1	TGTGCCAGCTCACCATCTAGGGGGCTCAATGAGCAGTTCTTC	CASSPSRGLNEQFF
TRBV10-3	TRBD2	NA	TRBJ2-1	TGTGCCATCAGTGGGGGTAGCGGGACCAACAATGAGCAGTTCTTC	CAISGGSGTNNEQFF
TRBV5-1	TRBD2	NA	TRBJ2-7	TGCGCCAGCAGCTTGGTTAGCGGGAGGAGAGGCGAGCAGTACTTC	CASSLVSGRRGEQYF
TRBV6-1	TRBD1	NA	TRBJ1-5	TGTGCCAGCAGCCGGGACAGCCAGCCCCAGCATTTT	CASSRDSQPQHF
TRBV2	NA	NA	TRBJ2-7	TGTGCCAGCAACCGGGGCAGAGACTACGAGCAGTACTTC	CASNRGRDYEQYF
TRBV7-2	TRBD2	NA	TRBJ2-1	TGTGCCAGCAGTTTCATAGCGGGAGTGAGCGATGAGCAGTTCTTC	CASSFIAGVSDEQFF
TRBV10-3	TRBD2	NA	TRBJ2-5	TGTGCCATCAGTTCGGCTAGCGGGGGGGGAGAGACCCAGTACTTC	CAISSASGGGETQYF
TRBV6-5	NA	NA	TRBJ2-3	TGTGCCTCCCAGACCCCGGGGGCAGATACGCAGTATTTT	CASQTPGADTQYF
TRBV6-6	TRBD1	NA	TRBJ2-7	TGTGCCAGCAGTTACGAGACCGGGACAGGGAGGGAGCAGTACTTC	CASSYETGTGREQYF
TRBV7-9	TRBD1	NA	TRBJ1-1	TGTGCCAGCAGCTTAGCGGTGACAGGGGGCATGAACACTGAAGCTTTCTTT	CASSLAVTGGMNTEAFF
TRBV25-1	NA	NA	TRBJ2-3	TGTGCCAGCAGTAATACAGGGAAAACAGATACGCAGTATTTT	CASSNTGKTDTQYF
TRBV4-1	NA	once	TRBJ1-4	TGCGCCAGCAGCCCTAGGACAGACGCAACTAATGAAAAACTGTTTTTT	CASSPRTDATNEKLFF
TRBV7-9	NA	NA	TRBJ1-1	TGTGCCAGCAGCTTAGTTGGGCAGGTTACCACTGAAGCTTTCTTT	CASSLVGQVTTEAFF
TRBV10-3	NA	once	TRBJ2-7	TGTGCCATCAGGGGGGCAGGTTCCCACGAGCAGTACTTC	CAIRGAGSHEQYF
TRBV2	TRBD2	few	TRBJ2-2	TGTGCCAGCGGGGGAGGGCTCTACACCGGGGAGCTGTTTTTT	CASGGGLYTGELFF
TRBV7-2	TRBD2	NA	TRBJ2-1	TGTGCCAGCAGCTTAGGGACTAGCGGGGTCAATGAGCAGTTCTTC	CASSLGTSGVNEQFF
TRBV5-4	NA	NA	TRBJ2-7	TGTGCCAGCAGCTTGGACGGGTTCTACGAGCAGTACTTC	CASSLDGFYEQYF
TRBV28	NA	once	TRBJ1-5	TGTGCCAGCAGGACTAGCAATCAGCCCCAGCATTTT	CASRTSNQPQHF
TRBV7-2	NA	NA	TRBJ1-5	TGTGCCAGCAGCCTTCAGGGACCCAATCAGCCCCAGCATTTT	CASSLQGPNQPQHF
TRBV1	NA	once	TRBJ1-5	TGCACCAGCAGCCAAGAATTGGCAGGGGGCGTTGATCAGCCCCAGCATTTT	CTSSQELAGGVDQPQHF
TRBV9	NA	NA	TRBJ1-3	TGTGCCAGCAGCGTAGCCCAGGGGCTCTCTGGAAACACCATATATTTT	CASSVAQGLSGNTIYF
TRBV10-3	NA	NA	TRBJ1-4	TGTGCCATCAGTGGGGGCCTGGGAGAAAAACTGTTTTTT	CAISGGLGEKLFF
TRBV18	TRBD2	NA	TRBJ2-3	TGTGCCAGCTCACCGGGTAGCGGGAGACCAGATACGCAGTATTTT	CASSPGSGRPDTQYF
TRBV5-1	TRBD2	NA	TRBJ2-2	TGCGCCAGCACCCGACTAGCGTCGAACACCGGGGAGCTGTTTTTT	CASTRLASNTGELFF
TRBV30	NA	NA	TRBJ1-1	TGTGCCTGGTTCGATTTTAACACTGAAGCTTTCTTT	CAWFDFNTEAFF
TRBV5-6	NA	NA	TRBJ2-1	TGTGCCAGCAGCCTCACGTCGGGAAAGACGGATGAGCAGTTCTTC	CASSLTSGKTDEQFF
TRBV10-2	TRBD2	once	TRBJ2-3	TGCGCCACCTTTCCCTTAGCGGGAGGTACAGATACGCAGTATTTT	CATFPLAGGTDTQYF
TRBV7-2	TRBD1	NA	TRBJ1-2	TGTGCCAGCAGCTTCCAAGACAGGGTCTATGGCTACACCTTC	CASSFQDRVYGYTF
TRBV5-1	NA	NA	TRBJ1-2	TGCGCCAGCAGCTTGGGTGACGGAGAGTATGGCTACACCTTC	CASSLGDGEYGYTF
TRBV20-1	NA	NA	TRBJ1-2	TGCAGTGCTGAAGACTACTATGGCTACACCTTC	CSAEDYYGYTF
TRBV5-1	NA	few	TRBJ2-5	TGCGCCAGCAGCCCCGCCCAAGAGACCCAGTACTTC	CASSPAQETQYF
TRBV29-1	NA	NA	TRBJ1-1	TGCAGCGTTGATGCCCTCAGGGGAATCTGGGAAGCTTTCTTT	CSVDALRGIWEAFF